This T cell receptor beta chain is drawn from a study of blood T cells in healthy people across ages. General observations from the study: From one million sequenced T cells, diversity estimates were lower bounds. More naive CD4+ cells and higher diversity marked long-lived donors relative to aged donors.

Ranging in age from roughly 6 to 100, the donors were healthy Caucasian individuals from Russia. RNA extraction gave at least 5.5 micrograms of total RNA per sample. A second PCR, run for about 6 to 12 cycles, used a sample-barcoded 5' primer plus a J-beta primer mix. A single record per CDR3 protein comes from TCRdb applying MiXCR to the 5' RACE reads. Of some 690,000 distinct CDR3 sequences listed, about 20% are singletons. There are a few counts of this clonotype. Its target is unknown. This sequence originates from a man aged 70 or older in good health. Sequenced input: blood.

CDR3 sequence (DNA): TGCGCCAGCAGCCAAGACAGCCAACCCTACAATGAGCAGTTCTTC. Translating it yields CASSQDSQPYNEQFF. This chain joins TRBV4-1 and TRBJ2-7; no clear D. The J call is doubtful: the DNA matches TRBJ2-1 better. This CDR3 has 15 residues. Germline V gene sequence: CDR1 MGHRA, CDR2 YSYEKL.